Listed below are T cell receptor beta chains from one sample, sequenced in a study of cytomegalovirus exposure and HLA in healthy donors. Using immunoSEQ multiplex PCR, the repertoire was profiled, and TCRdb retains in-frame clones only, with some absent. The table records about 76,000 clones, 85% to 95% of them present only once. Sequenced input: PBMCs. These receptors were collected from a man younger than 30 in good health and CMV-seropositive. Both conserved end residues are part of each CDR3. The D gene is left open where the match is weak. Not all rows give a size; the values are once, few, many and, for expanded clones, a class.

J gene: TRBJ2-2
D gene: TRBD2
V gene: TRBV28
clone size: -
CDR3 protein: CASSLLRLAGNTGELFF
CDR3 DNA: TGTGCCAGCAGTTTATTGCGGCTAGCGGGAAACACCGGGGAGCTGTTTTTT

J gene: TRBJ2-1
D gene: TRBD2
V gene: TRBV7-6
clone size: -
CDR3 protein: CASSLVAGGPDEQFF
CDR3 DNA: TGTGCCAGCAGCTTAGTAGCGGGAGGGCCGGATGAGCAGTTCTTC

J gene: TRBJ2-1
D gene: -
V gene: TRBV28
clone size: -
CDR3 protein: CASSPRTASSYNEQFF
CDR3 DNA: TGTGCCAGCAGTCCTAGGACAGCTAGCTCCTACAATGAGCAGTTCTTC

J gene: TRBJ2-6
D gene: -
V gene: TRBV28
clone size: -
CDR3 protein: CASRFRSSGANVLTF
CDR3 DNA: TGTGCCAGCCGTTTTCGGAGCTCTGGGGCCAACGTCCTGACTTTC

J gene: TRBJ2-7
D gene: TRBD2
V gene: TRBV7-2
clone size: -
CDR3 protein: CASSPGLEYEQYF
CDR3 DNA: TGTGCCAGCTCTCCGGGACTAGAATACGAGCAGTACTTC

J gene: TRBJ2-5
D gene: -
V gene: TRBV27
clone size: -
CDR3 protein: CASSSPGIQETQYF
CDR3 DNA: TGTGCCAGCAGTTCACCGGGGATTCAAGAGACCCAGTACTTC

J gene: TRBJ2-3
D gene: -
V gene: TRBV10-3
clone size: once
CDR3 protein: CAISDLAGQRNYTDTQYF
CDR3 DNA: TGTGCCATCAGTGATTTGGCGGGCCAACGGAATTACACAGATACGCAGTATTTT

J gene: TRBJ2-2
D gene: -
V gene: TRBV7-3
clone size: -
CDR3 protein: CASSFTGSGELFF
CDR3 DNA: TGTGCCAGCAGCTTTACAGGGTCCGGGGAGCTGTTTTTT

J gene: TRBJ1-1
D gene: -
V gene: TRBV5-1
clone size: -
CDR3 protein: CASSLVDSKGDTEAFF
CDR3 DNA: TGCGCCAGCAGCTTGGTGGACAGCAAGGGGGACACTGAAGCTTTCTTT

J gene: TRBJ2-1
D gene: TRBD1
V gene: TRBV29-1
clone size: -
CDR3 protein: CSVQPDRGFYNEQFF
CDR3 DNA: TGCAGCGTACAACCAGACAGGGGTTTCTACAATGAGCAGTTCTTC

J gene: TRBJ2-3
D gene: -
V gene: TRBV19
clone size: -
CDR3 protein: CASSRGRNTQYF
CDR3 DNA: TGTGCCAGTAGTAGGGGCAGGAATACGCAGTATTTT

J gene: TRBJ2-5
D gene: TRBD1
V gene: TRBV10-2
clone size: once
CDR3 protein: CASSEDRAFAQYF
CDR3 DNA: TGCGCCAGCAGTGAAGACAGGGCGTTCGCCCAGTACTTC

J gene: TRBJ2-2
D gene: -
V gene: TRBV2
clone size: -
CDR3 protein: CASSAGVRNTGELFF
CDR3 DNA: TGTGCCAGCAGTGCAGGGGTCCGGAACACCGGGGAGCTGTTTTTT

J gene: TRBJ1-5
D gene: TRBD1
V gene: TRBV19
clone size: -
CDR3 protein: CASSTSPGQGGTWYQPQHF
CDR3 DNA: TGTGCCAGTAGTACAAGCCCGGGACAGGGAGGAACATGGTATCAGCCCCAGCATTTT

J gene: TRBJ1-1
D gene: -
V gene: TRBV4-1
clone size: once
CDR3 protein: CASSQGRDIEAFF
CDR3 DNA: TGCGCCAGCAGCCAAGGTCGGGACATCGAAGCTTTCTTT

J gene: TRBJ2-2
D gene: -
V gene: TRBV28
clone size: -
CDR3 protein: CASAIRGGGELFF
CDR3 DNA: TGTGCCAGCGCAATCAGGGGCGGCGGGGAGCTGTTTTTT

J gene: TRBJ1-3
D gene: -
V gene: TRBV10-3
clone size: -
CDR3 protein: CAIRRDRYSGNTIYF
CDR3 DNA: TGTGCCATCAGGAGAGACAGGTACTCTGGAAACACCATATATTTT

J gene: TRBJ2-2
D gene: TRBD2
V gene: TRBV4-2
clone size: -
CDR3 protein: CASSQDPAGAVGELFF
CDR3 DNA: TGTGCCAGCAGCCAAGATCCAGCGGGAGCGGTCGGGGAGCTGTTTTTT

J gene: TRBJ1-1
D gene: -
V gene: TRBV5-1
clone size: -
CDR3 protein: CASSLGLVSGTEAFF
CDR3 DNA: TGCGCCAGCAGCTTGGGCCTTGTTTCCGGCACTGAAGCTTTCTTT

J gene: TRBJ2-1
D gene: TRBD2
V gene: TRBV6-5
clone size: -
CDR3 protein: CASKSSGSSYNEQFF
CDR3 DNA: TGTGCCAGCAAGAGTAGCGGGAGCTCCTACAATGAGCAGTTCTTC

J gene: TRBJ1-5
D gene: TRBD1
V gene: TRBV28
clone size: -
CDR3 protein: CASSGGQGGDQPQHF
CDR3 DNA: TGTGCCAGCAGTGGAGGACAGGGTGGAGATCAGCCCCAGCATTTT

J gene: TRBJ2-5
D gene: TRBD2
V gene: TRBV5-4
clone size: -
CDR3 protein: CASSLILAGQETQYF
CDR3 DNA: TGTGCCAGCAGCTTGATACTAGCGGGTCAAGAGACCCAGTACTTC

J gene: TRBJ2-5
D gene: -
V gene: TRBV7-7
clone size: -
CDR3 protein: CASSSNAEAFPSAETQYF
CDR3 DNA: TGTGCTAGCAGCTCGAACGCGGAAGCTTTCCCGAGTGCTGAGACCCAGTACTTC

J gene: TRBJ2-7
D gene: TRBD1
V gene: TRBV11-3
clone size: -
CDR3 protein: CASSLGTGGLYEQYF
CDR3 DNA: TGTGCCAGCAGCTTAGGGACAGGGGGCTTATACGAGCAGTACTTC

J gene: TRBJ1-2
D gene: -
V gene: TRBV30
clone size: -
CDR3 protein: CAWNGQLNYGYTF
CDR3 DNA: TGTGCCTGGAATGGACAGCTTAACTATGGCTACACCTTC